This T cell receptor beta chain is drawn from a study of graft-versus-host responses after intestinal transplantation (dated by TCRdb to 2020 to 2023). About the study as a whole: Recipients received multivisceral, liver-intestinal, or isolated intestinal transplants. All recipients received anti-thymocyte globulin induction followed by maintenance tacrolimus and steroids for approximately 3 years. Alloreactive clones were identified by sequencing pre-transplant mixed lymphocyte reaction products and comparing these products with unstimulated pre-transplant donor and recipient T cells. Samples from a few later patients were sequenced in-house on an Illumina MiSeq with MiXCR processing rather than by the commercial service. A peak of at least 4% donor T cells among recipient peripheral blood mononuclear cells was the definition used for donor T cell macrochimerism. After intestinal transplantation, graft-versus-host and host-versus-graft alloreactive T cell clones in the graft, circulation and bone marrow were tracked using bulk TCR-beta CDR3 sequencing. Of the 20 to 25 intestinal transplant recipients enrolled in the cohort, one of whom was a retransplant, 3 patients without pretransplant specimens were excluded. Study-level results and caveats: Peak levels of circulating GvH clones were associated with declines in HvG clones early after transplant. In the allografts of patients with donor T cell macrochimerism, GvH to HvG T cell clonal ratios were high. Conclusions were limited by the relatively low number and heterogeneity of intestinal transplant patients. GvH clones were found in recipient bone marrow, and some of the GvH clones appeared earlier in ileal mucosa or blood, which is consistent with an intestinal mucosal origin.

As concerns this clone: There is no known antigen for this receptor. The record has no base qualities; no much larger clone is one base away.

Library preparation employed the immunoSEQ multiplex PCR assay. For most patients, genomic DNA was isolated with the Qiagen DNeasy Blood and Tissue Kit and shipped frozen to Adaptive Biotechnologies for TCR sequencing. High-throughput TCR-beta CDR3 sequencing of genomic DNA from most patients was performed by Adaptive Biotechnologies. In the source study's methods: Adaptive's ImmunoSEQ software was the source of the TCR sequencing data for roughly 19 patients, while a few other patients were processed with MiXCR and VDJtools. To correct CD4 versus CD8 sorting errors, any sequence found in both subsets at a frequency ratio below 5:1 was removed. CDR3 nucleotide sequences shared between donor and recipient were removed because their origin could not be assigned. Alloreactive clones required at least 2-fold expansion over unstimulated cells and minimum CFSE-low frequency of 0.002% (template counts) or 0.001% (read counts). Clones detected in sequenced pre-transplant spleen, lymph node, or MLR CFSE-low populations of the donor or recipient were defined as mappable. Cumulative frequency of alloreactive clones was calculated as a percentage of all sequences weighted by copy number. The clones in this table, taken by TCRdb from immuneACCESS, are in-frame only. Not every clone is retained; where verified, under half of the shortfall comes from an unresolved V gene, and the cause of the rest is unknown. For V, J and clone size, that table is used; D and trimming come from the DNA. This sample lists 96,000 or so clones; roughly 92% were detected once. Over 0.15% of the sample is held by the ten biggest clonotypes.

The time point label, as the study defines it: cells obtained before transplantation from donor or recipient. CD3+CD4+ and CD3+CD8+ populations were FACS-sorted from unstimulated pre-transplant donor and recipient cells taken from spleen or lymph nodes. Germline trimming: 4 bases from V, 4 bases from J; junction bases outside gene matches: 13. Taken from cysteine to phenylalanine, the CDR3 has 18 residues. The entry retains the CDR3 DNA only, 54 bases that are in frame from base 1. Taken from the germline V gene, the CDR1 and CDR2 loops are MGHRA and YSYEKL. The chain employs TRBV4-1 and TRBJ2-3; TRBD2 fits 11 bases in the junction. This TCR came from a human donor who received an intestinal transplant. This specimen consisted of unstimulated CD4+ T cells sorted from spleen or lymph node cells, obtained before intestinal transplant. The CDR3: CASSPTSGSGGAADTQYF. The DNA sequence is as follows: TGCGCCAGCAGCCCCACATCGGGTAGCGGGGGGGCCGCAGATACGCAGTATTTT.